The text below deals with one T cell receptor (beta chain). Antigen: not known. These data originate in a study of post-analysis software for immune sequencing data. Study-wide background: Both relapsing-remitting and secondary progressive multiple sclerosis featured among the disease courses, as did progressive-relapsing multiple sclerosis.

The library was made from cDNA and included unique molecular identifiers. Between roughly 1 and 11 million T cells gave rise to 450,000 to 650,000 cDNA molecules. TCRdb fed the PCR reads into MiXCR, producing one record per CDR3 protein. The repertoire holds a few hundred thousand distinct CDR3 sequences, with roughly 45% as singletons. The germline V gene has CDR1 LNHNV and CDR2 YYDKDF (reference sequence). Losses at the gene ends were 1 base for V and 8 bases for J; bases not matched to a gene: 1. The CDR3 extends over 15 amino acids. Whole-study results and caveats: Elevated frequency relative to controls characterized several TRBV segments in patients, TRBV5-6, TRBV5-1 and TRBV20-1 among them. Significantly decreased normalized Chao1 diversity was recorded for multiple sclerosis patients relative to controls.

The sequence derives from a girl aged 5-17 years with multiple sclerosis. The sequenced sample was blood. The V and J genes are TRBV15 and TRBJ2-3; 15 bases are shared with TRBD2. The CDR3: CATSRGTSGRATQYF. CDR3 in DNA: TGTGCCACCAGCAGAGGGACTAGCGGGAGGGCTACGCAGTATTTT.